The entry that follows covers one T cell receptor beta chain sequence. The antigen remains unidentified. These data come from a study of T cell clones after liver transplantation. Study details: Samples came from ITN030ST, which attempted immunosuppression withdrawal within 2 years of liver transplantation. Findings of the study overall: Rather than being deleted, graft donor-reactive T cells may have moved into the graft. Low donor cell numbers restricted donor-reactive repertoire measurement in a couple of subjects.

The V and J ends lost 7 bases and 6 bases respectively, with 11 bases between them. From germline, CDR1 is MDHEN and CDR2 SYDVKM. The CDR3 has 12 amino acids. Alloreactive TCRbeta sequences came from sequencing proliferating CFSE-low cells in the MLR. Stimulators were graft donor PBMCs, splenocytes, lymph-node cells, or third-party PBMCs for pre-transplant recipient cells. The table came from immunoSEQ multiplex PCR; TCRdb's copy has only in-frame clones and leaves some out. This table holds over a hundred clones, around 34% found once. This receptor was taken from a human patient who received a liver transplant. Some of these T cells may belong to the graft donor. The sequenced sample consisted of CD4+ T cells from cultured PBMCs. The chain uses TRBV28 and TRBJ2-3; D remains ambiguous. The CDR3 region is CASTQVKDTQYF. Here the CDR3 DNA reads TGTGCCAGCACCCAGGTTAAGGATACGCAGTATTTT.